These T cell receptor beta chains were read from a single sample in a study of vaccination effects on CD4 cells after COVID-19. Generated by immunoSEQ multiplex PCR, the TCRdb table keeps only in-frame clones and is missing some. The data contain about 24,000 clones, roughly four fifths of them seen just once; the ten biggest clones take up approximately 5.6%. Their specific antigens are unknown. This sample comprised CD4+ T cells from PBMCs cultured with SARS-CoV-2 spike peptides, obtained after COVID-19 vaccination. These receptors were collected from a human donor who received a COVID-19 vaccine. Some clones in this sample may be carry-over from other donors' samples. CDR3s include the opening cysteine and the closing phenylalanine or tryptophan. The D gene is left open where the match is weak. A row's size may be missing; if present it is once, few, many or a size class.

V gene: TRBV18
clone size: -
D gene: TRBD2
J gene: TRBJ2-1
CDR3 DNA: TGTGCCAGCTCCAAACCGAGCGGGGGGGGAAACAATGAGCAGTTCTTC
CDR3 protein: CASSKPSGGGNNEQFF

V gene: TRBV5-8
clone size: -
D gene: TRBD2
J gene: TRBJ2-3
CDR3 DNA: TGTGCCAGCAGCCGAGCTAGCGGGGGATACACAGATACGCAGTATTTT
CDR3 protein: CASSRASGGYTDTQYF

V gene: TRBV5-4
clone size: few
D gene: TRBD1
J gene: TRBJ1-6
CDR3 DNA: TGTGCCAGCAGGCCCGGGACAGAGGAAACACCCCTCCACTTT
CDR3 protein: CASRPGTEETPLHF

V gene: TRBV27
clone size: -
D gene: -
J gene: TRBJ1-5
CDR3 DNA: TGTGCCAGCAGTTTATCGCGTTTGGGGAGCAATCAGCCCCAGCATTTT
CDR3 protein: CASSLSRLGSNQPQHF

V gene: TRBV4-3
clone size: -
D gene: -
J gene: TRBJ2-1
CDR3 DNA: TGCGCCAGCAGCCAAGGTGGGTCAAATCCCCCCATGAAGCAGTTCTTC
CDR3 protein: CASSQGGSNPPMKQFF

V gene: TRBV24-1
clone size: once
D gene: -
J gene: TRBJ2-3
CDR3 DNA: TGTGCCACCAGTGATTTGCAAGAGAGGACCCCCGGGTGGTATTTT
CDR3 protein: CATSDLQERTPGWYF

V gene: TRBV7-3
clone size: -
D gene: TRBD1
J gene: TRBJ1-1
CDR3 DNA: TGTGCCAGCAGCCGGGACAGGGGGTCCACTGAAGCTTTCTTT
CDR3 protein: CASSRDRGSTEAFF

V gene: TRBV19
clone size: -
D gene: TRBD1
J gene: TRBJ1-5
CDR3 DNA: TGTGCCAGTAGTTTAACAGGGGGTCAGCCCCAGCATTTT
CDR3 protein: CASSLTGGQPQHF

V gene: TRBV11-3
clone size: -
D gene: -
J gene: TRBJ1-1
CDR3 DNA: TGTGCCAGCAGCTTTTCTAGTTCTACTGAAGCTTTCTTT
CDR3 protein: CASSFSSSTEAFF

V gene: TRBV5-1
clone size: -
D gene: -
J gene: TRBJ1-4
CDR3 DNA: TGCGCCAGTTCAAGTTCCACAACTAATGAAAAACTGTTTTTT
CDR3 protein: CASSSSTTNEKLFF

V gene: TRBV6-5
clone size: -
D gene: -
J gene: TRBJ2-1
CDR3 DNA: TGTGCCACCCAGCGCCAGCACGCCTACAATGAGCAGTTCTTC
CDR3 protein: CATQRQHAYNEQFF

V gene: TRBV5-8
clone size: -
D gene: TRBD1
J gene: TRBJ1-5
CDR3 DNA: TGTGCCAGCAGCCCGGGACAGGAGAATAGCAATCAGCCCCAGCATTTT
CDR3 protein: CASSPGQENSNQPQHF

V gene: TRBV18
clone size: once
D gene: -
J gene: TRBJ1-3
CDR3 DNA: TGTGCCAGCTCACGCGATCGGCAGGGTGGAGGAAACACCATATATTTT
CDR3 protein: CASSRDRQGGGNTIYF

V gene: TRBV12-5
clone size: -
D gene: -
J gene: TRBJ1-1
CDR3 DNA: TGTGCTAGTGGTTTGGTACTAGGGGGGAACACTGAAGCTTTCTTT
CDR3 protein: CASGLVLGGNTEAFF

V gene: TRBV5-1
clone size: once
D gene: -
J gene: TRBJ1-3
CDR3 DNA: TGCGCCAGCAGCCCTACCAGCTCTGGAAACACCATATATTTT
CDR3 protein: CASSPTSSGNTIYF

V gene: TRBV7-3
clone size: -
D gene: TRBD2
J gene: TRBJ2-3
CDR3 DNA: TGTGCCAGCAGCTTAGCTGCTAGCGGGGGCACAGATACGCAGTATTTT
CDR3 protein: CASSLAASGGTDTQYF

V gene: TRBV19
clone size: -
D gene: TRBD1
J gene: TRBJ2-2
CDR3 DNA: TGTGCCAGTGGACAGGGGACTAACACCGGGGAGCTGTTTTTT
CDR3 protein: CASGQGTNTGELFF

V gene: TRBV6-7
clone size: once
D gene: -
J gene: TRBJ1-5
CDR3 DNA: TGTGCCAGCAGTTGGAGTAGCAATCAGCCCCAGCATTTT
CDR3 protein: CASSWSSNQPQHF

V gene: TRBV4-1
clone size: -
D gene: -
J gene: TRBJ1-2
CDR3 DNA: TGCGCCAGCAGTTCCGGACGGGGCGATTGGGGCTACACCTTC
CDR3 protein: CASSSGRGDWGYTF

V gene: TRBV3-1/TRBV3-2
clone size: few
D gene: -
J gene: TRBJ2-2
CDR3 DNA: TGTGCCAGCAGCCAAGGTGTGGGCAACGGGGAGCTGTTTTTT
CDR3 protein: CASSQGVGNGELFF

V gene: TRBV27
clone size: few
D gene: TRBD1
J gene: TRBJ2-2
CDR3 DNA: TGTGCCAGCAGTCTGACGCCAGGGGGCACCATTAACACCGGGGAGCTGTTTTTT
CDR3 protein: CASSLTPGGTINTGELFF

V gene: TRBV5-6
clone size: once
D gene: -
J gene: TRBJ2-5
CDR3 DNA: TGTGCCAGCAGCTTGGAGGTGTGGGAGACCCAGTACTTC
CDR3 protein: CASSLEVWETQYF

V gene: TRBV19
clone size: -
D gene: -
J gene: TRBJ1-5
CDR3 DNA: TGTGCCAGTAGCAAATTATTGGGTAATCAGCCCCAGCATTTT
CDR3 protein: CASSKLLGNQPQHF

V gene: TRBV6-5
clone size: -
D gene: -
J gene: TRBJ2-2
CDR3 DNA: TGTGCCGTAGGGTGGACCGGGGAGCTGTTTTTT
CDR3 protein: CAVGWTGELFF

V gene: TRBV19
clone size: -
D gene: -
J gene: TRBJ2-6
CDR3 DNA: TGTGCCAGTAGTATCGGGGCTGGGGCCAACGTCCTGACTTTC
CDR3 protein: CASSIGAGANVLTF

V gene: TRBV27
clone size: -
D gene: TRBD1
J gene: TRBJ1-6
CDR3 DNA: TGTGCCAGCAGGTCTACAGGGGAGCTGTCCTATAATTCACCCCTCCACTTT
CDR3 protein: CASRSTGELSYNSPLHF

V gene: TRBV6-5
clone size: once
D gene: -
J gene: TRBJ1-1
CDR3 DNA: TGTGCCAGCAGTTCGGAACAGCCCGGAACTGAAGCTTTCTTT
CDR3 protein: CASSSEQPGTEAFF

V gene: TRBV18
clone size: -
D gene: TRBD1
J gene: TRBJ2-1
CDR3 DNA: TGTGCCAGCTCACCGATCGGTCAGGGGGCTGGTGAGCAGTTCTTC
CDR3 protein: CASSPIGQGAGEQFF

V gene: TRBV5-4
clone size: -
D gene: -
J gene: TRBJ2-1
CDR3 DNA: TGTGCCAGCAGCTTCCTGGGGGTGTTGAATGAGCAGTTCTTC
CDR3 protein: CASSFLGVLNEQFF

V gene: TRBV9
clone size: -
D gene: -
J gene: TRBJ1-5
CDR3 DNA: TGTGGGGCCCGGTGCAATCAGCCCCAGCATTTT
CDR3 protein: CGARCNQPQHF

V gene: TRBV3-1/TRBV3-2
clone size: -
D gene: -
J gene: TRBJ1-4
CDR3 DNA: TGTGCCAGCAGCAGCCGGGTCCCTGAAAAACTGTTTTTT
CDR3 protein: CASSSRVPEKLFF

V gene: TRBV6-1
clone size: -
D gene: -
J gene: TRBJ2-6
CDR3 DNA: TGTGCCAGCAGTGAACCAGGGAGCGGGGCCAACGTCCTGACTTTC
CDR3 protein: CASSEPGSGANVLTF

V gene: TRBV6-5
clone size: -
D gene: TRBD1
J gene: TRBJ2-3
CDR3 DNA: TGTGCCAGCAGTTATACGGGACAGAGCACAGATACGCAGTATTTT
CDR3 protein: CASSYTGQSTDTQYF

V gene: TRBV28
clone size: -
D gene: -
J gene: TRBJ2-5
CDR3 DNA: TGTGCCAGCCTTATGGGGGGGCAAGAGACACAGTACTTC
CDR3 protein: CASLMGGQETQYF

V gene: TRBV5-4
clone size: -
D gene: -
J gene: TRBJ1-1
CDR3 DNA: TGTGCCAGCAGCCCCGGAGGACGCACTGAAGCTTTCTTT
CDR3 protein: CASSPGGRTEAFF

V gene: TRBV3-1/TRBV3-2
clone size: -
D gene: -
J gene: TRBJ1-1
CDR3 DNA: TGTGCCAGCAGCCTGACCCAGGGGAACACTGAAGCTTTCTTT
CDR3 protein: CASSLTQGNTEAFF

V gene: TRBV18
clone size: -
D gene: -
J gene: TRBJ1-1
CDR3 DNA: TGTGCCAGCTCCCCTAATTTCTCTAACACTGAAGCTTTCTTT
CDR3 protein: CASSPNFSNTEAFF

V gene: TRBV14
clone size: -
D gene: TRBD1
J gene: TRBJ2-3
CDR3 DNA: TGTGCCAGCAGCCTAAACAGGGGAATAGATACGCAGTATTTT
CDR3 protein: CASSLNRGIDTQYF

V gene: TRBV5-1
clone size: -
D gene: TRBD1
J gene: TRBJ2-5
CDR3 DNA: TGCGCCAGCAGCTTGGGGACAGGGATCGAGACCCAGTACTTC
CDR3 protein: CASSLGTGIETQYF

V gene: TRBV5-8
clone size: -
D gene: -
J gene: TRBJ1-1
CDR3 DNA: TGTGCCAGTCCCGCGAGGGGAGGGAACACTGAAGCTTTCTTT
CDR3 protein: CASPARGGNTEAFF

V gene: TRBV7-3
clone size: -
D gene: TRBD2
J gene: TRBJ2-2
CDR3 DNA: TGTGCCAGCAGCCTCAGAAGCGGGGGGGCCGGCGGGGAGCTGTTTTTT
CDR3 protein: CASSLRSGGAGGELFF

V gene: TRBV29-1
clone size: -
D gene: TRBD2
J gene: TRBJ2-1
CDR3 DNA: TGCAGCGCCTTTTCTAGCGGGTCTTGGGACAATGAGCAGTTCTTC
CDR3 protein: CSAFSSGSWDNEQFF

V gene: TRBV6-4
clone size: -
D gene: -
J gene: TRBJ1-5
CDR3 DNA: TGTGCCAGCAGTGAAGAAGGATTTCGGCAGCCCCAGCATTTT
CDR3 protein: CASSEEGFRQPQHF

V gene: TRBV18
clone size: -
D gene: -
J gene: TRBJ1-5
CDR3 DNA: TGTGCCAGCTCACCGGCCGGTCAGCCCCAGCATTTT
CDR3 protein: CASSPAGQPQHF

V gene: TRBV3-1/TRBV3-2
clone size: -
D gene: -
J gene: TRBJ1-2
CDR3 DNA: TGTGCCAGCAGCCAAGAAGGGGGAGCTAACTATGGCTACACCTTC
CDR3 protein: CASSQEGGANYGYTF

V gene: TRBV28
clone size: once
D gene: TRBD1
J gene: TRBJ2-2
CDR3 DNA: TGTGCCAGCAGTTCTGGGACAGTTCGGGTTGTAACCGGGGAGCTGTTTTTT
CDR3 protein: CASSSGTVRVVTGELFF

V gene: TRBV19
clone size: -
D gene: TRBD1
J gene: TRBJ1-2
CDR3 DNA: TGTGCCAGTACCAGAGGACAGGTCGAGTTTACGCCGGGGTATGGCTACACCTTC
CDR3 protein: CASTRGQVEFTPGYGYTF

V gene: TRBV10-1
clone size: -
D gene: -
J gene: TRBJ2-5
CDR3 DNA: TGCGCCAGCAGTGAGAGGGCAGGAGAGACCCAGTACTTC
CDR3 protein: CASSERAGETQYF

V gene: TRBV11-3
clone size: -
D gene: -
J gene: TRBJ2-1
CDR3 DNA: TGTGCCAGCAGCTTAGGGTACAATGAGCAGTTCTTC
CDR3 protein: CASSLGYNEQFF

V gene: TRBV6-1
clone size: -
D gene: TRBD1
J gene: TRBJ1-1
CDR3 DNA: TGTGCCAGCAGTGACAGGGGGAGCACTGAAGCTTTCTTT
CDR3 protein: CASSDRGSTEAFF

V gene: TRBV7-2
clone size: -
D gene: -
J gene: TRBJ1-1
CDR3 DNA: TGTGCCAGCAGCTTATTTGAAGGGGCTAACACTGAAGCTTTCTTT
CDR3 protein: CASSLFEGANTEAFF

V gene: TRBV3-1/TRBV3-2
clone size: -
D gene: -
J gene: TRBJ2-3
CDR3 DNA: TGTGCCAGCAGCCAAGAAACAGATACGCAGTATTTT
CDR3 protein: CASSQETDTQYF

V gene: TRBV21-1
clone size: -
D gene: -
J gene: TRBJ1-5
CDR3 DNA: TGTGCCAGCAGCAAAGGGGGCGGAAAACAGCCCCAGCATTTT
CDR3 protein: CASSKGGGKQPQHF

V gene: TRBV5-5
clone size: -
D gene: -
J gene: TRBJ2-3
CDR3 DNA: TGTGCCAGCAGCTTGGGACTAGTTGGAATAGTAGATACGCAGTATTTT
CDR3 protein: CASSLGLVGIVDTQYF